The source of this T cell receptor beta chain is a study of cytomegalovirus exposure and HLA in healthy donors. Concerning this clone itself: The antigen is unknown.

Primers: 60 Vbeta forward and 13 Jbeta reverse. The data were produced by immunoSEQ multiplex PCR, yet TCRdb's version contains in-frame clones alone and is incomplete. The sample holds 200,000 or so clones, 70% to 85% seen once. General study findings and limits: The authors later found most CMV-associated TCR beta chains appeared HLA-restricted. Whilst most TCR sequences proved rare, a subset of public TCRs occurred across many donors. Previous analysis showed most TCR beta V segments were productive about 87% or about 30% of the time.

Whereas donors were nominally healthy upon sampling, unrecorded immune exposures were probable. The receptor comes from a boy younger than 10 in good health and CMV-seronegative. The sequencing sample was made of PBMCs.

The CDR3 bases are TGTGCCAGCAGCCCATATGGGACAGACTATGGCTACACCTTC. As protein: CASSPYGTDYGYTF. This sequence joins TRBV7-2 and TRBJ1-2; 7 bases match TRBD1. In germline, CDR1 is SGHTA, CDR2 FQGNSA. The CDR3 has 14 amino acids. V trimming: 5 bases; J trimming: 3 bases; junction bases outside the gene matches: 6.